A single sample gave rise to the 23 T cell receptor beta chains below, sequenced in a study of breast tumors, draining lymph nodes, adjacent tissues listed by TCRdb under 2016. Lymph node samples came from the axillary draining lymph nodes of breast cancer patients. Library method: multiplex PCR. Sequencing used an Illumina HiSeq 2000. The public reads were run again by TCRdb, first through fastp at Q25 and then through MiXCR, and only productive beta chains were kept. Each entry merges the rows of one CDR3 protein and shows their most common DNA and genes. The sample profile shows about 130,000 distinct CDR3 sequences; 20% to 25% of them were found once. Roughly 2.4% of the sample is taken by the ten largest. Material: axillary lymph node tissue. Receptors originate from a female donor with breast cancer. Some clones in this sample may be carry-over from other donors' samples.

In its sample, this clonotype was seen many times. The chain couples TRBV7-9 to TRBJ2-3; no clear D gene. V lost 0 bases and J lost 3, with 13 bases in between. Germline V gene data show CDR1 as SEHNR and CDR2 as FQNEAQ (reference sequence). The CDR3 covers 16 residues. The CDR3 here is CASSLARTLRTDTQYF. The CDR3 nucleotides read TGTGCCAGCAGCTTAGCGCGGACCTTGAGGACAGATACGCAGTATTTT.

Worth noting for this clonotype: A much bigger clone sits one base away, suggesting this may be a read error. The chain joins TRBV6-1 to TRBJ1-3; D is ambiguous. Germline V CDR1 and CDR2: MNHNS, SASEGT. This CDR3 comprises 15 residues. The CDR3 region has the DNA TGTGCCAGCGGTGATGGGGAAGGGCCTGGAAACACCATATATTTT. Translating it yields CASGDGEGPGNTIYF.

This clonotype was found many times. This chain connects TRBV20-1 to TRBJ2-3; D ambiguous. Germline V lookup: CDR1 DFQATT, CDR2 SNEGSKA (reference sequence). The CDR3 extends over 14 amino acids. V was clipped by 8 bases and J by 1 base, with 16 bases between them. The chain's CDR3 is CSPAAPLGTDTQYF. In nucleotides, the CDR3 is TGCAGTCCGGCGGCTCCCTTGGGCACAGATACGCAGTATTTT.

This clonotype occurred many times. The J gene is TRBJ1-5, the V gene TRBV12-3 or TRBV12-4; D remains ambiguous. The CDR3 runs to 13 residues. Trimming stripped 4 bases from V and 6 bases from J, with 10 bases between. CDR3 coding DNA: TGTGCCAGCAGTTCGACGGACGGTCAGCCCCAGCATTTT. Translated: CASSSTDGQPQHF.

This clonotype was recorded at least ten times. This chain links TRBV20-1 with TRBJ2-7; D is tentatively TRBD1 or TRBD2 (5 bases each). The CDR3 totals 14 residues. Germline V lookup: CDR1 DFQATT, CDR2 SNEGSKA (reference sequence). The V and J ends lost 4 bases and 0 bases respectively, with 13 bases between them. CDR3 in DNA: TGCAGTGCTACACCTTCAGGGAGCTCCTACGAGCAGTACTTC. This codes for CSATPSGSSYEQYF.

As concerns this clonotype: Being one base from a much bigger clone, this may be a read error. The chain carries TRBV19 and TRBJ2-7; 8 bases are shared with TRBD1. This CDR3 is built from 15 residues. Germline V gene data show CDR1 as LNHDA and CDR2 as SQIVND (reference sequence). V lost 5 bases and J lost 7; bases outside the gene matches: 13. Written as DNA, the CDR3 is TGTGCCAGTAGTTCCAGGGACAGGCGTTCATCAGAGCAGTACTTC. Translating it yields CASSSRDRRSSEQYF.

There are many counts of this clonotype. The rearrangement uses TRBV6-5 and TRBJ2-7, with a tentative D call TRBD1 (6 bases). Germline loops: CDR1 MNHEY, CDR2 SVGAGI. V shed 4 bases and J shed 4 bases, with 17 bases lying between them. CDR3 length equals 15 residues. The CDR3 DNA is TGTGCCAGCAGTTTACCAGGGACAAGAGTTTACGAGCAGTACTTC. Amino acid sequence: CASSLPGTRVYEQYF.

This clonotype was observed at least ten times. The CDR3 coding sequence is TGTGCCAGCAAGAGGTCAGGGCCCGGGGAGCTGTTTTTT. Residues: CASKRSGPGELFF. The chain joins TRBV14 to TRBJ2-2, with D maybe TRBD1 (5 bases). CDR1 SGHDN and CDR2 FVKESK come from the germline V gene. The CDR3 consists of 13 residues. The V end lost 7 bases, the J end lost 6 bases, and 12 bases lay between the germline ends.

On this clonotype: This may be a read error: a much more frequent sequence differs by one nucleotide. V and J are TRBV9 and TRBJ2-2; 9 positions match TRBD2. The CDR3 has 17 amino acids. CDR1 is SGDLS and CDR2 is YYNGEE in the germline V gene. CDR3 DNA: TGTGCCAGCGGCGTAGTTCCTAGCGGGAAGAACACCGGGGAGCTGTTTTTT. Protein product: CASGVVPSGKNTGELFF.

This clonotype was seen at least ten times. The chain uses TRBV5-1 and TRBJ2-2, with D possibly being TRBD1 or TRBD2 (5 bases each). Trimming took off 2 bases at V and 7 bases at J, with 18 bases between the two ends. Germline CDR1 and CDR2: SGHRS and YFSETQ. CDR3 length: 16 amino acids. The CDR3 region has the DNA TGCGCCAGCAGCTTTAATCGCGAGGGGTCATACGGGGAGCTGTTTTTT. Translating gives CASSFNREGSYGELFF.

On this clonotype: A much more abundant neighbour one base away suggests this may be a read error. V and J are TRBV30 and TRBJ1-4, with D unresolved. Germline CDR1 GTSNPN, CDR2 SVGIG (reference sequence). Trimming pared 4 bases from V and 8 bases from J, leaving 11 bases between. There are 12 residues in the CDR3. Written as DNA, the CDR3 is TGTGCCTGGAAGGCAAGAGGAGAAAAACTGTTTTTT. This encodes CAWKARGEKLFF.

In regard to this clonotype: A much larger clone is a single base away; this may be a read error. The J gene is TRBJ1-6, the V gene TRBV30; D unresolved. This CDR3 has 15 residues. Germline loops: CDR1 GTSNPN, CDR2 SVGIG (reference sequence). The V end was cut by 8 bases, the J end by 0 bases, with 14 bases between. The CDR3 DNA is TGTGCCCAAGAGGGCCCGAGCTCCTATAATTCACCCCTCCACTTT. This codes for CAQEGPSSYNSPLHF.

In this sample, this clonotype turned up once. V and J are TRBV10-3 and TRBJ1-1; D may be TRBD1 (5 bases). The V and J ends lost 4 bases and 7 bases respectively, with 16 bases between them. CDR1 is ENHRY, CDR2 SYGVKD, per germline. This CDR3 is 14 amino acids long. The CDR3 sequence is CAISAPTTRGEAFF. The CDR3 nucleotides read TGTGCCATCAGTGCTCCGACGACTAGGGGTGAAGCTTTCTTT.

About this clonotype itself: No conserved phenylalanine or tryptophan ends this CDR3, so it is likely a read error. The DNA is omitted, as the CDR3 cannot be located on it reliably, and the CDR3 follows TCRdb's listing. The rearrangement joins TRBV30 to TRBJ2-1; the table gives TRBD2 as D, unverified against the DNA. Per germline, CDR1 GTSNPN and CDR2 SVGIG (reference sequence). With termini counted, the CDR3 has 16 amino acids. CDR3 protein: CAWSGPLVGYGYTFGS.

This clonotype was counted many times. The chain links TRBV7-8 to TRBJ1-5; perhaps TRBD1 as D (5 bases). The germline gives CDR1 SGHVS, CDR2 FQNEAQ. V was clipped by 5 bases and J by 4 bases, with 15 bases between them. The CDR3 is 15 amino acids. CDR3 in amino acids: CASSPGDGQNQPQHF. In nucleotides, the CDR3 is TGTGCCAGCAGCCCCGGGGACGGCCAAAATCAGCCCCAGCATTTT.

This clonotype appeared many times. V is TRBV19 and J is TRBJ1-2; TRBD1 matches 8 bases. V lost 6 bases to trimming and J lost 2 bases; unmatched junction nucleotides: 5. The CDR3 sequence is 14 residues long. Germline V CDR1 and CDR2: LNHDA, SQIVND (reference sequence). The CDR3 loop reads CASRTGQGNYGYTF. The CDR3 DNA follows: TGTGCCAGTAGAACCGGACAGGGAAACTATGGCTACACCTTC.

The rearrangement uses TRBV27 and TRBJ2-1; 13 bases match TRBD2. Germline V gene lookup returns CDR1 MNHEY and CDR2 SMNVEV (reference sequence). Losses at the gene ends were 8 bases for V and 0 bases for J; bases not matched to a gene: 1. This CDR3 has 15 amino acids. CDR3 protein: CASGTSGNSYNEQFF. CDR3 in DNA: TGTGCCAGCGGGACTAGCGGGAACTCCTACAATGAGCAGTTCTTC.

This clonotype showed up many times. V usage is TRBV19 and J usage is TRBJ2-7; TRBD2 matches 7 bases. V shed 5 bases and J 3 bases; nucleotides not matched to a gene: 4. The V gene's germline CDR1 is LNHDA and CDR2 SQIVND (reference sequence). CDR3 length: 13 residues. The CDR3 bases are TGTGCCAGTAGTCTAGCGGATGACTACGAGCAGTACTTC. Translation: CASSLADDYEQYF.

This clonotype was picked up many times. The chain couples TRBV10-3 to TRBJ2-1, with 7 bases identical to TRBD1. This CDR3 contains 15 residues. The V gene end was trimmed by 4 bases and the J gene end by 2 bases; junction bases not matched to a gene: 5. Germline values: CDR1 ENHRY, CDR2 SYGVKD. This CDR3 reads CAISGDSGAYNEQFF. The CDR3 nucleotides read TGTGCCATCAGTGGGGACAGTGGAGCCTACAATGAGCAGTTCTTC.

This clonotype was counted many times. The V call is TRBV5-5, the J call TRBJ1-2; weak D call: TRBD1 (6 bases). The germline V and J ends were trimmed by 0 bases and 2 bases, with 8 bases remaining between them. There are 14 residues in the CDR3. The V gene's germline CDR1 is SGHKS and CDR2 YYEKEE (reference sequence). The CDR3 loop is CASSLDRVNYGYTF. The CDR3 bases are TGTGCCAGCAGCTTGGACAGGGTCAACTATGGCTACACCTTC.

This clonotype came up many times. The rearrangement uses TRBV5-6 and TRBJ2-3; TRBD2 agrees at 11 bases. The V segment lost 1 base and the J segment 6 bases; nucleotides outside the gene matches: 7. Germline V gene sequence: CDR1 SGHDT, CDR2 YYEEEE. The CDR3 sequence is 16 residues long. CDR3 loop: CASSLMASGGLDTQYF. The CDR3 nucleotides are TGTGCCAGCAGCTTGATGGCTAGCGGGGGGTTGGATACGCAGTATTTT.

This clonotype was seen many times. The chain recombines TRBV9 with TRBJ2-3; D ambiguous. V was shortened by 0 bases and J by 2 bases, with 10 bases between the two germline ends. The CDR3 loop spans 15 amino acids. Germline assignment: CDR1 SGDLS and CDR2 YYNGEE. The CDR3 DNA is TGTGCCAGCAGCGTAGGGCAGCTCCACACAGATACGCAGTATTTT. Encoded protein: CASSVGQLHTDTQYF.

For this clonotype: A read error may be the cause here, since a much bigger clone is one base away. The genes are TRBV20-1 and TRBJ1-2, with 8 bases fitting TRBD1. Germline CDR1 DFQATT, CDR2 SNEGSKA (reference sequence). The CDR3 runs to 15 residues. CDR3 protein: CSARTGATAGYDYTF. CDR3 sequence (DNA): TGCAGTGCTAGGACAGGGGCCACTGCGGGCTATGACTACACCTTC.